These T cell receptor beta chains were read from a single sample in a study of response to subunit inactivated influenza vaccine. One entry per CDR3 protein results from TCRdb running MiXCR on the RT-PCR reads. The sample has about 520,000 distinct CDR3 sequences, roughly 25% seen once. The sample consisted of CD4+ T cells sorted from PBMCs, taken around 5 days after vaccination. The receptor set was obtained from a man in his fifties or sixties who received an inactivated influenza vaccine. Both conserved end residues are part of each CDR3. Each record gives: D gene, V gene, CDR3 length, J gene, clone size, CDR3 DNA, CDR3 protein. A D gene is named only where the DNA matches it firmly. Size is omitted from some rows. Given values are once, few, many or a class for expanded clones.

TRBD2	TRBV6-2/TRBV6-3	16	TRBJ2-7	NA	TGTGCCAGCAGTTACTCGTCAGTAGCGGGACGTTACGAGCAGTACTTC	CASSYSSVAGRYEQYF
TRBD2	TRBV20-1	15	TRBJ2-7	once	TGCAGTGCTAGGGCTAGCGGGAGCCCTACCTACGAGCAGTACTTC	CSARASGSPTYEQYF
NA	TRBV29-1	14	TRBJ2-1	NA	TGCAGCGTTAAGACGGGACACACCTACAATGAGCAGTTCTTC	CSVKTGHTYNEQFF
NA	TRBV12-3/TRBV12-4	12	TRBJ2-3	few	TGTGCCAGCAGTTCCGCCAAAGTTACGCAGTATTTT	CASSSAKVTQYF
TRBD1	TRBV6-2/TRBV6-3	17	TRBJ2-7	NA	TGTGCCAGCAGTTACTCGATCGCCCGACAGGGGAACTACGAGCAGTACTTC	CASSYSIARQGNYEQYF
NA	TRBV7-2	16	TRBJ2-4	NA	TGTGCCAGCAGCAAAGACGGAGTGCGGGTCAAAAACATTCAGTACTTC	CASSKDGVRVKNIQYF
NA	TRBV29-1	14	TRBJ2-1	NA	TGCAGCTCCAAGGGTCGCCACGGGGCCAATGAGCAGTTCTTC	CSSKGRHGANEQFF
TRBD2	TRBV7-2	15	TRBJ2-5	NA	TGTGCCAGCAGCTTACTAGCGGGGGGACAAGAGACCCAGTACTTC	CASSLLAGGQETQYF
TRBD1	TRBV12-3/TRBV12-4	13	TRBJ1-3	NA	TGTGCCAGCAGTCTACAGGGGGCCAACACCATATATTTT	CASSLQGANTIYF
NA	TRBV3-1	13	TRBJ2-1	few	TGTGCCAGCAGCCCTTTTCTCGCGGTTGAGCAGTTCTTC	CASSPFLAVEQFF
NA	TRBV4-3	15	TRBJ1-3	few	TGCGCCAGCAGCCAAAGGGGTAGCTCTGGAAACACCATATATTTT	CASSQRGSSGNTIYF
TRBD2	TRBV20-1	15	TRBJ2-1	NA	TGCAGTGCTAGACCTCTGGCTAGCGGCTACAATGAGCAGTTCTTC	CSARPLASGYNEQFF
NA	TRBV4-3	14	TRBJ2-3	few	TGCGCCAGCAGCCAAGGTTTGGGAGTAGATACGCAGTATTTT	CASSQGLGVDTQYF
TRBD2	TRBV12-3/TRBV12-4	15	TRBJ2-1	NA	TGTGCCAGCAGCCCACAGCGGGGGGGGTCGAATGAGCAGTTCTTC	CASSPQRGGSNEQFF
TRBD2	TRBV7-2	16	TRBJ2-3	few	TGTGCCAGCAGCTTGCTCCTAGCGGGGGGTACAGATACGCAGTATTTT	CASSLLLAGGTDTQYF
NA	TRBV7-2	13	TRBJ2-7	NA	TGTGCCAGCAGTCCGATGGGGTTCTACGAGCAGTACTTC	CASSPMGFYEQYF
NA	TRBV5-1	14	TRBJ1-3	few	TGCGCCAGCAGGCAAGCAATCTCTGGAAACACCATATATTTT	CASRQAISGNTIYF
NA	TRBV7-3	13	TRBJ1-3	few	TGTGCCAGCAGCTTAACGTACAGGGACACCATATATTTT	CASSLTYRDTIYF
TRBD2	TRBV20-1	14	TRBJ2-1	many	TGCAGTGCTTGGACTAGCGGAAACTTCAATGAGCAGTTCTTC	CSAWTSGNFNEQFF
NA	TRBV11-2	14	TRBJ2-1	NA	TGTGCCAGCAGCAGGATAGACGCAATTAATGAGCAGTTCTTC	CASSRIDAINEQFF
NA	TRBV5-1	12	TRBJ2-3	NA	TGCGCCAGCAGCGCTACACTTACGACGCAGTATTTT	CASSATLTTQYF
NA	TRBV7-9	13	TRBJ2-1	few	TGTGCCAGCAGGCCTCTCGATTACAATGAGCAGTTCTTC	CASRPLDYNEQFF
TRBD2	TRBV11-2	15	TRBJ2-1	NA	TGTGCCAGCAGGTTGGGACTAGGGGTCCATGGTGAGCAGTTCTTC	CASRLGLGVHGEQFF
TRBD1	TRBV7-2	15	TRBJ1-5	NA	TGTGCCAGCAGCTTAGGAGGGACAGGGGGTCAGCCCCAGCATTTT	CASSLGGTGGQPQHF
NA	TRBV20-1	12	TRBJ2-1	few	TGCAGTGCTAGTCGGCCATACAATGAGCAGTTCTTC	CSASRPYNEQFF
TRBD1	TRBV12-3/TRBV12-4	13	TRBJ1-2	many	TGTGCCAGCAGTTTGGGGACAGGCTATGGCTACACCTTC	CASSLGTGYGYTF
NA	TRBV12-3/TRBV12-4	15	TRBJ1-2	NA	TGTGCCAGCAGTTTAGGCAGTGCACGGTCTTCACGCTACACCTTC	CASSLGSARSSRYTF
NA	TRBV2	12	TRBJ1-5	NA	TGTGCCAGCAAAAGGGAGAGTCAGCCCCAGCATTTT	CASKRESQPQHF
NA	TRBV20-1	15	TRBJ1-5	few	TGCAGTGCTAGTAAAGGTGGACAGCTCAATCAGCCCCAGCATTTT	CSASKGGQLNQPQHF
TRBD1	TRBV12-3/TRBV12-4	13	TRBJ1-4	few	TGTGCCACCTCGCTAGGGGGCTTTGAAAAACTGTTTTTT	CATSLGGFEKLFF
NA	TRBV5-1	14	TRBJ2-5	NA	TGCGCCAGCAGCTTGGTCCAGAATCGAGAGACCCAGTACTTC	CASSLVQNRETQYF
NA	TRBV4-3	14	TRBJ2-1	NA	TGCGCCAGCAGCCAGGGGTTTGGTGTGGTTGAGCAGTTCTTC	CASSQGFGVVEQFF
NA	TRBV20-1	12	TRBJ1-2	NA	TGCAGTGCCCCGTGGGGGGCGAATGGCTACACCTTC	CSAPWGANGYTF
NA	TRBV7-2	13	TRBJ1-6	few	TGTGCCAGCAGCTCCCGGACCTATTCACCCCTCCACTTT	CASSSRTYSPLHF
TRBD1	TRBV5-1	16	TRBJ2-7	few	TGCGCCAGCAGCTTAAGTACAGGGGGAATCGGATACGAGCAGTACTTC	CASSLSTGGIGYEQYF
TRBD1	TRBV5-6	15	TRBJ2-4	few	TGTGCCAGCAGCGACAGGGGACTAGCCAAAAACATTCAGTACTTC	CASSDRGLAKNIQYF
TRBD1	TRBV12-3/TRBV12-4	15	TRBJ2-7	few	TGTGCCAGCAGACTGGGACAGGGGTACTCCTACGAGCAGTACTTC	CASRLGQGYSYEQYF
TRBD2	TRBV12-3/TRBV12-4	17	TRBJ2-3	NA	TGTGCCAGCAGTTTCCGAGGACTAGCGAAAGACACAGATACGCAGTATTTT	CASSFRGLAKDTDTQYF
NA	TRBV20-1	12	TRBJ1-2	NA	TGCAGTGCTAGAGACACCTTCTATGGCTACACCTTC	CSARDTFYGYTF
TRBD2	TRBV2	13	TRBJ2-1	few	TGTGCCAGCAGTAATCTAGCGGGAGGGCTGGAGTTCTTC	CASSNLAGGLEFF
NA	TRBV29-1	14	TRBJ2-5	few	TGCAGCGTTGAGCCGTATCCTCTCCAAGAGACCCAGTACTTC	CSVEPYPLQETQYF
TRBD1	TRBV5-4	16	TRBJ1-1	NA	TGTGCCAGCAGCGGGGGACAGGGTGGGAGGAACACTGAAGCTTTCTTT	CASSGGQGGRNTEAFF
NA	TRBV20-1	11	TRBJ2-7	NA	TGCAGTGCACTACTAGGCTACGAGCAGTACTTC	CSALLGYEQYF
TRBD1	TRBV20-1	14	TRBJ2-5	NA	TGCAGTGCTAGAAACAGGGGGCGAGCCCTGACCCAGTACTTC	CSARNRGRALTQYF
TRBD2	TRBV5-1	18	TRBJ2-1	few	TGCGCCAGCAGCCCGGGGCTAGCGGGAGTTCAAATGCACAATGAGCAGTTCTTC	CASSPGLAGVQMHNEQFF
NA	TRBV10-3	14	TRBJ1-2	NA	TGTGCCATCAGTGGTCCAGGGGCCATGGATGGCTACACCTTC	CAISGPGAMDGYTF
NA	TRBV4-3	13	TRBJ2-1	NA	TGCGCCAGCAGCCAAGCGGGGTGGGATGAGCAGTTCTTC	CASSQAGWDEQFF
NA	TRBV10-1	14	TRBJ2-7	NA	TGCGCCAGCAGTGAGTACGGGACTCAAAGCGAGCAGTACTTC	CASSEYGTQSEQYF
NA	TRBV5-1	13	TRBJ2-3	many	TGCGCCAGCAGCTTGGTAACGACAGATACGCAGTATTTT	CASSLVTTDTQYF
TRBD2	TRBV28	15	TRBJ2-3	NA	TGTGCCAGCAGCGTGACTAGCGGGATGACAGATACGCAGTATTTT	CASSVTSGMTDTQYF
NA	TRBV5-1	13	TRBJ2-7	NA	TGCGCCAGCAGCCTAGGGACTCGGTCGGAGCAGTACTTC	CASSLGTRSEQYF
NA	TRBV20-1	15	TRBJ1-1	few	TGCAGTGCCCCTCTCCCCGGGGGGGGTGGCACTGAAGCTTTCTTT	CSAPLPGGGGTEAFF
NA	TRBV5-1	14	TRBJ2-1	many	TGCGCCAGCAGCTTGGGCGGGGCCTACAATGAGCAGTTCTTC	CASSLGGAYNEQFF
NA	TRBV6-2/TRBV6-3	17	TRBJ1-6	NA	TGTGCCAGCAGTGACCGGACGGCGAGCTCCTATAATTCACCCCTCCACTTT	CASSDRTASSYNSPLHF
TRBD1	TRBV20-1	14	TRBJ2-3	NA	TGCAGTGCTACAAGCAGGGGGAGTACAGATACGCAGTATTTT	CSATSRGSTDTQYF
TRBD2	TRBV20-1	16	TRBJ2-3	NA	TGCAGTGCTAGGGCTAGCGGGGGGGCCGCTAGAGATACGCAGTATTTT	CSARASGGAARDTQYF
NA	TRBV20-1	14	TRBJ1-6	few	TGCAGTGCGATCCCCGGGACGAGTAATTCACCCCTCCACTTT	CSAIPGTSNSPLHF